This TCR beta chain was recovered during a study of monozygotic twins with inflammatory bowel disease. Broader study findings: Patients with IBD had less TCRbeta diversity (inverse Simpson) than their healthy co-twins.

Amplification used two nested PCRs: around 15 cycles, then 8 to 10 cycles, on TCRalpha/TCRbeta cDNA. TCRdb reanalyzed the 5' RACE reads, giving one entry per CDR3 protein sequence and no DNA. This table lists about 210,000 distinct CDR3 sequences. Notes on this clonotype: Its antigen is still unknown.

Per germline, CDR1 DFQATT and CDR2 SNEGSKA (reference sequence). The CDR3 has 15 residues. The sample taken for sequencing was blood. The sequence came from a human donor with ulcerative colitis or Crohn's disease, or a healthy co-twin of an affected twin (not recorded which). The chain employs TRBV20-1 and TRBJ2-1; the D call from TCRdb, TRBD1, cannot be confirmed without DNA. CDR3 protein: CSARVEGAAYNEQFF.